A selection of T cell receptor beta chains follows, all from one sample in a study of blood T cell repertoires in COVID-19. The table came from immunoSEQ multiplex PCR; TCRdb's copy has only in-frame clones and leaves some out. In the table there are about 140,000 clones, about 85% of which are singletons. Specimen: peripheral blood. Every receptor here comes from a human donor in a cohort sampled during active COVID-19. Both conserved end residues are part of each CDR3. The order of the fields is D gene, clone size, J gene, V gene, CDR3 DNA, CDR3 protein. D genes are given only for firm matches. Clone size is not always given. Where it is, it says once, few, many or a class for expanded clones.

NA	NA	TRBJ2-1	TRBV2	TGTGCCAGCAGTGAACTGGAGGCCCGCGAGCAGTTCTTC	CASSELEAREQFF
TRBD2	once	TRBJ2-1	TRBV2	TGTGCCAGCAGAATGAGGACTAGCGGGAGTGATGAGCAGTTCTTC	CASRMRTSGSDEQFF
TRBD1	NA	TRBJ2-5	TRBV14	TGTGCCAGCAGCCCACAGGGGCTACGCCAAGAGACCCAGTACTTC	CASSPQGLRQETQYF
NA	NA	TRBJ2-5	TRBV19	TGTGCCAGTAGTCGAGGACTCAGAGAGACCCAGTACTTC	CASSRGLRETQYF
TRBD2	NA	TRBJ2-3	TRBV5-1	TGCGCCAGCGGGAGCGGGAGGAGCACAGATACGCAGTATTTT	CASGSGRSTDTQYF
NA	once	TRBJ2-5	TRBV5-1	TGCGCCAGCAGCTTCCAGGGGGGCCAAGAGACCCAGTACTTC	CASSFQGGQETQYF
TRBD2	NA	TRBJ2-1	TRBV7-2	TGTGCCAGCAGCTTAGCAGCGGGAGGATCCTACAATGAGCAGTTCTTC	CASSLAAGGSYNEQFF
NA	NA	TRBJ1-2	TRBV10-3	TGTGCCATCAGCAGGGGTGACTATGGCTACACCTTC	CAISRGDYGYTF
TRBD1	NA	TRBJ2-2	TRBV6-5	TGTGCCAGCAGTTCCCATACAGGGGAATCGACCGGGGAGCTGTTTTTT	CASSSHTGESTGELFF
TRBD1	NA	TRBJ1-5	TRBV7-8	TGTGCCAGCAGCTTAACGAGGACCGGACAGGGATATAACAATCAGCCCCAGCATTTT	CASSLTRTGQGYNNQPQHF
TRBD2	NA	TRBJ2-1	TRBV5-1	TGCGCCAGCAGCGGAACTAGCGGGGGACTAAAAACGGAGCAGTTCTTC	CASSGTSGGLKTEQFF
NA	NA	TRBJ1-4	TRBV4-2	TGTGCCAGCAGCCAAGAATCGGAAAAACTGTTTTTT	CASSQESEKLFF
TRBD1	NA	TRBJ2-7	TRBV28	TGTGCCACTATCCTATCAATGGGACAGGGTATCGGCTACGAGCAGTACTTC	CATILSMGQGIGYEQYF
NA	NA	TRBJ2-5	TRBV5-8	TGTGCCAGCAGTCGGACTATGGGGACCCAGTACTTC	CASSRTMGTQYF
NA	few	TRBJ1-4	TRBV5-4	TGTGCCAGCAGCAAAGACCCGCAGGAGGCTAATGAAAAACTGTTTTTT	CASSKDPQEANEKLFF
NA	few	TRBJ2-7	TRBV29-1	TGCAGCGTCCAAGAGGTTAGCTACGAGCAGTACTTC	CSVQEVSYEQYF
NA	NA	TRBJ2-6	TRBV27	TGTGCCAGCAAACCCGATGAGGCCCCTCCAGAACTGACTTTC	CASKPDEAPPELTF
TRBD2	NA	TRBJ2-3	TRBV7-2	TGTGCCAGCAGCTCGGGACTAGCGGGATGGGATACGCAGTATTTT	CASSSGLAGWDTQYF
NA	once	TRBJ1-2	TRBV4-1	TGCGCCAGCAGCCAAGACCGCTATGGCTACACCTTC	CASSQDRYGYTF
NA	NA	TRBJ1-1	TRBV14	TGTGCCAGCGGATGGGGAGACACTGAAGCTTTCTTT	CASGWGDTEAFF
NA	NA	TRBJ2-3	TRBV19	TGTGCCAGTAGGCTACAGGGTCCCACAGATACGCAGTATTTT	CASRLQGPTDTQYF
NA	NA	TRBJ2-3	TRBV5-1	TGCGCCAGCAGCTTGCCCCCCTACGATACGCAGTATTTT	CASSLPPYDTQYF